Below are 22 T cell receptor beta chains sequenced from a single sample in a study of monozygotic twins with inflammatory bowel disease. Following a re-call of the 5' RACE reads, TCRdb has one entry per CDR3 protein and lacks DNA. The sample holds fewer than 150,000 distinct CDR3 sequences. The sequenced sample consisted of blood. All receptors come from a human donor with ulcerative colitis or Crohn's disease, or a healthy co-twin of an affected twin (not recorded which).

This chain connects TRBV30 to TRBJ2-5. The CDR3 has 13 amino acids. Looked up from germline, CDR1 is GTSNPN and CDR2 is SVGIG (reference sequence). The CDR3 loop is CAWSGQPQETQYF.

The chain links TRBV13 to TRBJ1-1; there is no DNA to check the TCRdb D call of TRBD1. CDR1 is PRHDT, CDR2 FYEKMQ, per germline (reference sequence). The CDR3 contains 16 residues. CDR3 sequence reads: CASSPLGQGLNTEAFF. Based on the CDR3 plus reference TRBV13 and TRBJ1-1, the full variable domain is AAGVIQSPRHLIKEKRETATLKCYPIPRHDTVYWYQQGPGQDPQFLISFYEKMQSDKGSIPDRFSAQQFSDYHSELNMSSLELGDSALYFCASSPLGQGLNTEAFFGQGTRLTVV.

CDR3 in amino acids: CASKAGGSNEQFF. The rearrangement joins TRBV5-1 to TRBJ2-1; absent DNA, TCRdb's TRBD2 call cannot be checked. The CDR3 covers 13 residues. The germline CDR1 and CDR2 sequences are SGHRS and YFSETQ.

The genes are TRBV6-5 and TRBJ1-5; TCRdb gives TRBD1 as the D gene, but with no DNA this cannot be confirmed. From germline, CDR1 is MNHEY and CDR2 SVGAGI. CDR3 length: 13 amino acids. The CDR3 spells CASSPDRFQPQHF.

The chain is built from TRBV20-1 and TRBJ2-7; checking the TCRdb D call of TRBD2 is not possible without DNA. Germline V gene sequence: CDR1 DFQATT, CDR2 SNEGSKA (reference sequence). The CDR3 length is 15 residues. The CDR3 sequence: CSASHRRASWDEQYF.

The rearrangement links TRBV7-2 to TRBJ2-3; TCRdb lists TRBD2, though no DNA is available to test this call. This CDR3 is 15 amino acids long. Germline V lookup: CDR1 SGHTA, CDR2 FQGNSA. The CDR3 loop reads CASSYSTSGLDTQYF.

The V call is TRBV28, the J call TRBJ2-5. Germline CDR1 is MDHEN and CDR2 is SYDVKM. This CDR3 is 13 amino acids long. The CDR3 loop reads CASSTGAVGTQYF.

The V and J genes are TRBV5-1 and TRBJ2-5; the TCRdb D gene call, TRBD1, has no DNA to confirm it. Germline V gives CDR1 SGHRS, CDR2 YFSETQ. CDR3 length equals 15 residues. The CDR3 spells CASSVPGVEEETQYF.

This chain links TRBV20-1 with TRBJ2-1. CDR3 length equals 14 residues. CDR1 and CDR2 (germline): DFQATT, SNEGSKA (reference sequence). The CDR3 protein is CSARESGSYNEQFF.

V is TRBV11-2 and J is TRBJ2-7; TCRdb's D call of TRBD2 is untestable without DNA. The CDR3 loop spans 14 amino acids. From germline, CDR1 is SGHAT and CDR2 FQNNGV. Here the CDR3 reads CASSLDSARVEQYF.

The CDR3 loop is CASSFREGVYNEQFF. J is TRBJ2-1 and V is TRBV5-1; TCRdb's assignment of TRBD2 cannot be checked, as there is no DNA. The CDR3 has 15 residues. Germline V gene data show CDR1 as SGHRS and CDR2 as YFSETQ.

CDR3 sequence reads: CASSLEDGGTGYTF. The gene calls are TRBV5-5 and TRBJ1-2. The CDR3 totals 14 residues. The germline V gene encodes CDR1 SGHKS and CDR2 YYEKEE (reference sequence).

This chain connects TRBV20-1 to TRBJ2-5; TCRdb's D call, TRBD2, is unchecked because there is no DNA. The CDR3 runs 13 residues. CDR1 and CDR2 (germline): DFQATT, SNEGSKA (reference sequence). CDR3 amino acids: CSATIAGEETQYF.

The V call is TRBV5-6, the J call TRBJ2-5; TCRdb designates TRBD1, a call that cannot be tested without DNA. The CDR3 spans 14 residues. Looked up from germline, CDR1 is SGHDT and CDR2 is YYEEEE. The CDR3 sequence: CASSLRGIQETQYF.

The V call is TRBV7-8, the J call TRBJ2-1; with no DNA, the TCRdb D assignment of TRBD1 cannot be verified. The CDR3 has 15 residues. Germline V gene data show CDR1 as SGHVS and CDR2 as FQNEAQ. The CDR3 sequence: CASSPTGSYNNEQFF.

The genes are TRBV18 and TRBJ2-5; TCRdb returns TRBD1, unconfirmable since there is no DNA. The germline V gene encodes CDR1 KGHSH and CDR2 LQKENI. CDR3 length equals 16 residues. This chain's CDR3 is CASSPEVPGSGETQYF.

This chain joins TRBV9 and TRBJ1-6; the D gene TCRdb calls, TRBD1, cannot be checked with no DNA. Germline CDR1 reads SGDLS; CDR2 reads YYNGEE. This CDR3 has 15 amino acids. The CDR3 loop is CASSPGTAGNSPLHF.

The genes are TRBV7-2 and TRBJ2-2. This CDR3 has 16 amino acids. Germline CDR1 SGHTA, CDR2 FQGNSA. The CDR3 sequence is CASSLGVPANTGELFF.

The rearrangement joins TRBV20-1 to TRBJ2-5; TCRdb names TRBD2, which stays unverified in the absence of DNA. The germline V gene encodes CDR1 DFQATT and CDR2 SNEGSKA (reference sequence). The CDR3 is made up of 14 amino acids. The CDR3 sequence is CSARGTSGQETQYF.

The CDR3 is CASSWPGTGVNSPLHF. The chain carries TRBV5-6 and TRBJ1-6; TCRdb gives TRBD1 as the D gene, but with no DNA this cannot be confirmed. The germline V gene encodes CDR1 SGHDT and CDR2 YYEEEE. This CDR3 is built from 16 residues. Filled out from reference TRBV5-6 and TRBJ1-6, the complete variable domain reads DAGVTQSPTHLIKTRGQQVTLRCSPKSGHDTVSWYQQALGQGPQFIFQYYEEEERQRGNFPDRFSGHQFPNYSSELNVNALLLGDSALYLCASSWPGTGVNSPLHFGNGTRLTVT.

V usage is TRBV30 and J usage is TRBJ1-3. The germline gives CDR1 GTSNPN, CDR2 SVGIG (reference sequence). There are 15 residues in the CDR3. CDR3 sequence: CAWSRRRGGGNTIYF.

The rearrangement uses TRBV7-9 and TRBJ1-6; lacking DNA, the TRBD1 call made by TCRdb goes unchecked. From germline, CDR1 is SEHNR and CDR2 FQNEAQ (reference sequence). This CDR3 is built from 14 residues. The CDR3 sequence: CASSSRDRGSPLHF.